One and the same sample provided the 30 T cell receptor beta chains below, sequenced in a study of molecular identifiers for immune sequencing clone quantification. TCRdb itself ran the PCR reads through MiXCR, one entry per CDR3 protein. Of about 100,000 distinct CDR3 sequences detected, roughly a third appear once; the ten largest clones hold less than 5.5%. The sequencing input was naive CD8+ T cells from blood, with Jurkat cell RNA spiked in. Subset in this sample: FACS-sorted CD8+CD4-CCR7+CD45RA+ naive T cells. These receptor sequences come from a human donor in good health. Some libraries in this study had Jurkat cell RNA spiked in.

The table lists this clonotype with many counts. This chain connects TRBV6-5 to TRBJ2-3; perhaps TRBD2 as D (6 bases). The V gene lost 3 bases and the J gene lost 2 bases, with 9 bases spanning the gap. This CDR3 spans 14 amino acids. Germline lookup yields CDR1 MNHEY and CDR2 SVGAGI. CDR3 DNA: TGTGCCAGCAGTTATATGGACTACACAGATACGCAGTATTTT. Amino acids: CASSYMDYTDTQYF.

In regard to this clonotype: This may be a read error: a much more frequent sequence differs by one nucleotide. The J gene is TRBJ2-7, the V gene TRBV25-1; D uncertain. The CDR3 spans 12 residues. Trimming left V 4 bases short and J 4 bases short, with 8 bases between. The germline V gene has CDR1 MGHDK and CDR2 SYGVNS. This CDR3 is CASSAPPYEQYF. The CDR3 DNA reads as TGTGCCAGCAGTGCACCGCCTTACGAGCAGTACTTC.

This clonotype was found a few times. The gene calls are TRBV28 and TRBJ1-5, with D unresolved. V lost 1 base, J lost 6 bases, and 7 bases lay in between. From germline, CDR1 is MDHEN and CDR2 SYDVKM. This CDR3 contains 13 residues. CDR3 in amino acids: CASSLFMGQPQHF. The CDR3 nucleotides are TGTGCCAGCAGTTTATTTATGGGTCAGCCCCAGCATTTT.

This clonotype was seen at least ten times. The chain links TRBV7-6 to TRBJ2-5; 7 bases fit TRBD2. V trimming: 0 bases; J trimming: 1 base; junction bases outside the gene matches: 2. CDR1 is SGHVS, CDR2 FNYEAQ, per germline. The CDR3 runs 15 residues. The CDR3 nucleotides read TGTGCCAGCAGCTTAGCCGCGGGAGCCCAAGAGACCCAGTACTTC. This translates into CASSLAAGAQETQYF.

The CDR3 DNA reads as TGTGCCAGCAGCTTAAACAGGCTAAGCACAGATACGCAGTATTTT. It is translated as CASSLNRLSTDTQYF. The chain uses TRBV7-9 and TRBJ2-3; D is perhaps TRBD1 (5 bases). The V end was cut by 2 bases, the J end by 0 bases, with 9 bases between. Germline V CDR1 and CDR2: SEHNR, FQNEAQ (reference sequence). The length of the CDR3 is 15 residues.

Note on this clonotype: One end of the junction fails to match germline, which may point to a read error. CDR3 sequence (DNA): TGTGCCAGCAGTCCATCGGGGCGGTACGGGCAGTACTTC. It yields the protein CASSPSGRYGQYF. The rearrangement joins TRBV9 to TRBJ2-7; D possibly uses TRBD1 or TRBD2 (5 bases each). The CDR3 loop spans 13 amino acids. Germline CDR1 reads SGDLS; CDR2 reads YYNGEE.

This clonotype was observed once. One junction end disagrees with the germline gene, perhaps due to a read error. This chain connects TRBV29-1 to TRBJ2-1; tentatively, D is TRBD1 or TRBD2 (5 bases each). The CDR3 covers 15 residues. Germline CDR1 SQVTM, CDR2 ANQGSEA. The chain's CDR3 is CSVEDGTRAYDEQIF. In DNA, the CDR3 is TGCAGCGTTGAAGATGGGACGAGGGCTTACGATGAGCAGATCTTC.

This clonotype occurred a few times. J is TRBJ2-7 and V is TRBV12-3 or TRBV12-4; either TRBD1 or TRBD2 may fit D (5 bases each). V was shortened by 6 bases and J by 1 base, with 10 bases between the two germline ends. The CDR3 sequence is 13 residues long. The CDR3 region is CASSRGDSYEQYF. CDR3 in DNA: TGTGCCAGCAGCCGAGGGGATTCCTACGAGCAGTACTTC.

Concerning this clonotype: This clone may be a read error of a much larger clone one base away. V gene TRBV20-1 combines with J gene TRBJ2-4; the D gene is possibly TRBD2 (5 bases). V was clipped by 6 bases and J by 3 bases, with 15 bases between them. CDR3 size: 14 residues. CDR1 is DFQATT, CDR2 SNEGSKA, per germline (reference sequence). The CDR3 loop is CSAAPPGVKNIQYF. CDR3 nucleotides: TGCAGTGCCGCCCCTCCCGGGGTCAAAAACATTCAGTACTTC.

Note on this clonotype: Just one base apart from a much larger clone, this may be a read error. The genes are TRBV6-1 and TRBJ2-1; either TRBD1 or TRBD2 may supply D (5 bases each). Trimming removed 6 bases from V and 6 bases from J, with 12 bases in between. Germline V gene sequence: CDR1 MNHNS, CDR2 SASEGT. This CDR3 spans 13 amino acids. The CDR3 protein is CASRRRGSNEQFF. The CDR3 bases are TGTGCCAGCAGGAGACGGGGCTCCAATGAGCAGTTCTTC.

This clonotype was counted ten times or more. This chain joins TRBV5-6 and TRBJ2-7, with D unresolved. The CDR3 loop spans 15 amino acids. Trimming cost V 0 bases and J 4 bases, with 14 bases left between them. CDR1 is SGHDT, CDR2 YYEEEE, per germline. The CDR3 loop is CASSLGQATPYEQYF. The CDR3 DNA sequence: TGTGCCAGCAGCTTGGGCCAGGCCACCCCTTACGAGCAGTACTTC.

Of note for this clonotype: This may be a read error: a much more frequent sequence differs by one nucleotide. J is TRBJ1-5 and V is TRBV7-2; TRBD1 aligns across 8 bases. This CDR3 has 14 amino acids. Germline CDR1 SGHTA, CDR2 FQGNSA. The CDR3 DNA reads as TGTGCCAGCAGCGCCAGGGGGCCTGATCAGCCCCAGCAATTT. It encodes CASSARGPDQPQQF. The variable domain in full, completed from reference TRBV7-2 and TRBJ1-5, reads GAGVSQSPSNKVTEKGKDVELRCDPISGHTALYWYRQSLGQGLEFLIYFQGNSAPDKSGLPSDRFSAERTGGSVSTLTIQRTQQEDSAVYLCASSARGPDQPQQFGDGTRLSIL.

V is TRBV5-6 and J is TRBJ2-3; possibly TRBD2 for D (6 bases). Trimming took off 0 bases at V and 11 bases at J, with 10 bases between the two ends. The CDR3 sequence is 12 residues long. CDR1 is SGHDT and CDR2 is YYEEEE in the germline V gene. The CDR3 region has the DNA TGTGCCAGCAGCTTGGGGGTTAGCGGGCAGTATTTT. Translating gives CASSLGVSGQYF.

This chain connects TRBV28 to TRBJ2-2; D is perhaps TRBD2 (6 bases). V dropped 3 bases and J dropped 6 bases, with 14 bases sitting between them. The CDR3 runs 15 residues. The germline V gene has CDR1 MDHEN and CDR2 SYDVKM. In DNA form, the CDR3 reads TGTGCCAGCAGTTTGGCCCTGAGGAGGGCCGGGGAGCTGTTTTTT. Its protein product is CASSLALRRAGELFF. The full variable domain, completed using reference TRBV28 and TRBJ2-2, is DVKVTQSSRYLVKRTGEKVFLECVQDMDHENMFWYRQDPGLGLRLIYFSYDVKMKEKGDIPEGYSVSREKKERFSLILESASTNQTSMYLCASSLALRRAGELFFGEGSRLTVL.

In this sample, this clonotype turned up a few times. This rearrangement joins TRBV11-3 to TRBJ2-3; tentatively, D is TRBD2 (5 bases). This CDR3 spans 14 amino acids. V gave up 1 base and J gave up 6 bases, with 11 bases separating them. The germline V gene has CDR1 SGHNT and CDR2 YENEEA. CDR3: CASSLGRTADTQYF. The CDR3 nucleotides read TGTGCCAGCAGCTTAGGGAGGACCGCCGATACGCAGTATTTT.

The rearrangement links TRBV9 to TRBJ2-2, with 9 nucleotides matching TRBD2. J gave up 5 bases and V 6 bases, and 2 bases lay outside the gene matches. The CDR3 contains 13 residues. Germline CDR1 and CDR2: SGDLS and YYNGEE. DNA of the CDR3: TGTGCCAGCAAAGCGGGAGGTACCGGGGAGCTGTTTTTT. This sequence encodes CASKAGGTGELFF. Full variable domain (rest looked up from reference TRBV9 and TRBJ2-2): DSGVTQTPKHLITATGQRVTLRCSPRSGDLSVYWYQQSLDQGLQFLIQYYNGEERAKGNILERFSAQQFPDLHSELNLSSLELGDSALYFCASKAGGTGELFFGEGSRLTVL.

The table lists this clonotype with a few counts. This chain uses TRBV13 with TRBJ2-5, with 14 bases matching TRBD2. This CDR3 comprises 16 residues. Per germline, CDR1 PRHDT and CDR2 FYEKMQ (reference sequence). The V gene end was trimmed by 5 bases and the J gene end by 3 bases; junction bases not matched to a gene: 5. CDR3 sequence (DNA): TGTGCCAGCAGCCCCGGGGGACTAGCGGGGGAAGAGACCCAGTACTTC. This codes for CASSPGGLAGEETQYF.

This rearrangement joins TRBV12-3 or TRBV12-4 to TRBJ2-1; D unresolved. The CDR3 covers 14 residues. The ends were cut back, 2 bases at V and 4 bases at J, with 9 bases in the middle. DNA of the CDR3: TGTGCCAGCAGTTTATCTCCAGCGTACAATGAGCAGTTCTTC. Translating it yields CASSLSPAYNEQFF.

Worth noting for this clonotype: One junction end does not reproduce the germline sequence, and a read error may be involved. The rearrangement uses TRBV28 and TRBJ2-3; D not certain. The CDR3 has 14 amino acids. Germline CDR1 reads MDHEN; CDR2 reads SYDVKM. The CDR3 loop is CDSSLLGVQDTQYF. In DNA, the CDR3 is TGTGACAGCAGTTTATTGGGCGTTCAAGATACGCAGTATTTT. Using reference TRBV28 and TRBJ2-3 for the parts outside the CDR3, the full variable domain is DVKVTQSSRYLVKRTGEKVFLECVQDMDHENMFWYRQDPGLGLRLIYFSYDVKMKEKGDIPEGYSVSREKKERFSLILESASTNQTSMYLCDSSLLGVQDTQYFGPGTRLTVL.

This clonotype was counted a few times. At one of its ends the junction is not consistent with the germline gene, which may arise from a read error. V gene TRBV25-1 combines with J gene TRBJ1-4; no firm D call. Germline CDR1 MGHDK, CDR2 SYGVNS. The CDR3 sequence is 14 residues long. Here the CDR3 reads CATSDWTDNEKLFF. The CDR3 DNA reads as TGTGCCACCAGTGACTGGACGGACAATGAAAAACTGTTTTTT.

This clonotype has only one observation. One end of the junction is discordant with germline, which a read error may explain. The chain links TRBV5-1 to TRBJ2-1; D gene unclear. This CDR3 region has 14 residues. From germline, CDR1 is SGHRS and CDR2 YFSETQ. The CDR3 coding sequence is TGCGCCAGCGGCTTGGGTCCAGGCAGCGATGAGCAGTTCTTC. This sequence encodes CASGLGPGSDEQFF. Combining the CDR3 with reference TRBV5-1 and TRBJ2-1 gives the whole variable domain KAGVTQTPRYLIKTRGQQVTLSCSPISGHRSVSWYQQTPGQGLQFLFEYFSETQRNKGNFPGRFSGRQFSNSRSEMNVSTLELGDSALYLCASGLGPGSDEQFFGPGTRLTVL.

The chain uses TRBV6-2 or TRBV6-3 and TRBJ2-1, with a possible D match to TRBD2 (6 bases). Germline V CDR1 and CDR2: MNHEY, SVGEGT. This CDR3 region has 16 residues. The V and J ends lost 2 bases and 5 bases respectively, with 16 bases between them. CDR3 DNA sequence: TGTGCCAGCAGTTACCCTCGGGGACTGGCAAACAATGAGCAGTTCTTC. Amino acids: CASSYPRGLANNEQFF.

This clonotype was detected many times. V is TRBV7-8 and J is TRBJ1-3; D not certain. V was cut by 1 base and J by 4 bases, with 8 bases left in between. Germline V lookup: CDR1 SGHVS, CDR2 FQNEAQ. The CDR3 is 14 residues long. The CDR3 region has the DNA TGTGCCAGCAGCTTAGTTGCAGGAGGAAACACCATATATTTT. This gives the protein CASSLVAGGNTIYF.

The chain joins TRBV7-9 to TRBJ2-7; D is possibly TRBD1 (6 bases). This CDR3 spans 18 amino acids. V was pared by 7 bases and J by 4 bases, with 29 bases between. Germline V lookup: CDR1 SEHNR, CDR2 FQNEAQ (reference sequence). CDR3 sequence (DNA): TGTGCCAGCATCTCTACCGATACCGGGTGGCAGGGGTGGTACGAGCAGTACTTC. It codes for CASISTDTGWQGWYEQYF.

The table lists this clonotype with a few counts. This is likely a read error, given that the CDR3 carries no conserved phenylalanine or tryptophan at its end. The CDR3 nucleotides read TGCGCCAGCAGATTGGACAGCACAGATACGCAGTATCTT. Translating gives CASRLDSTDTQYL. This sequence joins TRBV5-1 and TRBJ2-3, with D uncertain. The CDR3 extends over 13 amino acids. Looked up from germline, CDR1 is SGHRS and CDR2 is YFSETQ.

The chain carries TRBV19 and TRBJ2-1; D is unclear. Germline assignment: CDR1 LNHDA and CDR2 SQIVND (reference sequence). V was cut by 8 bases and J by 4 bases, with 15 bases left in between. The CDR3 contains 14 residues. The CDR3 DNA reads TGTGCCAGTTCCGAGACCCATTTATACAATGAGCAGTTCTTC. This encodes CASSETHLYNEQFF.

This clonotype turned up a few times. This chain's CDR3 is CASSLSGSGSYEQYF. The CDR3, as DNA: TGTGCCAGCAGTTTAAGCGGGAGTGGTTCCTACGAGCAGTACTTC. V is TRBV27 and J is TRBJ2-7; TRBD2 matches 8 bases. The CDR3 length is 15 residues. Germline CDR1 and CDR2: MNHEY and SMNVEV (reference sequence). The trim removed 2 bases at V and 1 base at J, leaving 4 bases unmatched.

As for this clonotype: A much larger clonotype is one base distant, so this may be a read error. This sequence joins TRBV7-2 and TRBJ2-3, with TRBD2 identical over 10 bases. The germline CDR1 and CDR2 sequences are SGHTA and FQGNSA. After removal of 1 base from V and 4 bases from J, the junction contained 5 bases not matched to a gene. The CDR3 is made up of 16 amino acids. CDR3 DNA: TGTGCCAGCAGCTTAGGGTCTAGCGGGAGCCCAGATACGCAGTATTTT. This encodes CASSLGSSGSPDTQYF.

Concerning this clonotype itself: A single base separates this from a much larger clone, so it may be a read error. This sequence joins TRBV7-9 and TRBJ2-3; D possibly corresponds to TRBD1 (8 bases). The germline gives CDR1 SEHNR, CDR2 FQNEAQ (reference sequence). Trimming stripped 8 bases from V and 6 bases from J, with 18 bases between. This CDR3 comprises 14 residues. The CDR3 DNA sequence: TGTGCCAGCGGGGAACAGGGGGGGCAGGATACGCAGTATTTT. Protein product: CASGEQGGQDTQYF.

A note on this clonotype: This may be a read error, as it is one base from a much larger clone. This rearrangement joins TRBV11-2 to TRBJ2-7; D perhaps matches TRBD1 (6 bases). Germline loops: CDR1 SGHAT, CDR2 FQNNGV. The CDR3 spans 12 residues. The CDR3 nucleotides read TGTGCCAGCAGCACAGGGCCCTACGAGCAGAACTTC. It yields the protein CASSTGPYEQNF.